The 5 T cell receptor beta chains listed next were all sequenced from one sample in a study of shared clonotypes between healthy human individuals. Only in-frame clones appear in the TCRdb table, and some are missing; sequencing was by immunoSEQ multiplex PCR. The repertoire has nearly 750,000 clones, roughly 72% of them found once; the top ten carry about 1.8%. Sequenced: memory CD4+ T cells sorted from blood. Subset: CD45RA-negative fraction. The receptors were gathered from a woman aged 25 to 45 in good health.

The V and J genes are TRBV7-9 and TRBJ2-3; D call uncertain. The germline V gene has CDR1 SEHNR and CDR2 FQNEAQ (reference sequence). This CDR3 comprises 15 residues. Between the trimmed V and J ends, which lost 3 bases and 2 bases, there was a span of 12 bases. The CDR3 DNA reads as TGTGCCAGCAGCTTGCGCCAACCAAACACAGATACGCAGTATTTT. It specifies CASSLRQPNTDTQYF.

The chain recombines TRBV6-5 with TRBJ1-2; no firm D call. V was shortened by 2 bases and J by 6 bases, with 19 bases between the two germline ends. The germline gives CDR1 MNHEY, CDR2 SVGAGI. CDR3 length: 16 amino acids. Written as DNA, the CDR3 is TGTGCCAGCAGTTACCTTTCGACCGGGCTGGGGAATGGCTACACCTTC. Translation: CASSYLSTGLGNGYTF.

J is TRBJ2-7 and V is TRBV5-1; unclear D gene. The CDR3 spans 13 residues. With 0 bases removed from V and 2 bases from J, the gap between germline ends came to 6 bases. CDR1 and CDR2 (germline): SGHRS, YFSETQ. The chain's CDR3 is CASSLGVAYEQYF. The CDR3, as DNA: TGCGCCAGCAGCTTGGGTGTTGCCTACGAGCAGTACTTC.

V and J are TRBV2 and TRBJ2-3, with a possible D match to TRBD1 (5 bases). The CDR3 runs to 12 residues. Germline CDR1 reads SNHLY; CDR2 reads FYNNEI. Trimming took off 8 bases at V and 5 bases at J, with 11 bases between the two ends. DNA of the CDR3: TGTGCCAGCGGACAAGTGAAAGATACGCAGTATTTT. Its protein is CASGQVKDTQYF.

The genes are TRBV6-1 and TRBJ1-1; 8 bases are shared with TRBD1. After removal of 3 bases from V and 5 bases from J, the junction contained 17 bases not matched to a gene. Germline V gene sequence: CDR1 MNHNS, CDR2 SASEGT. The CDR3 loop spans 18 amino acids. CDR3 protein: CASSDASPGTGTGTEAFF. The CDR3 DNA reads as TGTGCCAGCAGTGATGCGAGTCCGGGGACAGGCACGGGGACTGAAGCTTTCTTT.